This T cell receptor (beta chain) emerged from a study of blood T cells in healthy people across ages. Study observations and caveats: Among long-lived donors, naive CD4+ cells were more numerous and diversity higher than in aged donors.

The table lists this clonotype with a few counts. What it recognizes is unknown. Donors gave 8 to 10 milliliters of peripheral blood apiece. Every sample yielded at least 6 million isolated PBMCs. Then a second PCR, running about 6 to 12 cycles, was carried out with a sample-barcoded 5' primer and a J-beta primer mix. Via MiXCR, TCRdb re-called the 5' RACE reads, giving one row per CDR3 protein. The table shows approximately 1,700,000 distinct CDR3 sequences, with roughly two fifths occurring only once. This CDR3 spans 14 amino acids. CDR1 is MNHEY and CDR2 is SVGAGI in the germline V gene. V dropped 7 bases and J dropped 0; count of bases not matched to a gene: 2.

The sample comprised blood. The source is a human donor in good health. The chain employs TRBV6-5 and TRBJ2-3, with TRBD1 matching over 9 bases. The CDR3 bases are TGTGCCAGCAAAGGGACAGGGAGCACAGATACGCAGTATTTT. Translated: CASKGTGSTDTQYF.